The 30 T cell receptor beta chains presented below share a single source sample, sequenced in a study of blood T cell repertoires in COVID-19. Profiling relied on immunoSEQ multiplex PCR, and the TCRdb table lists in-frame clones only, not all of them. The sample has 150,000 to 160,000 clones, roughly 78% seen once. The sequenced sample consisted of peripheral blood. These receptors originate from a man older than 75 with acute or convalescent COVID-19.

This clone appeared once. V gene TRBV4-2 combines with J gene TRBJ2-1, with a tentative D call TRBD1 (6 bases). Germline V gene sequence: CDR1 LGHNA, CDR2 YNFKEQ. CDR3 length: 17 amino acids. V was pared by 2 bases and J by 0 bases, with 14 bases between. For the CDR3, the DNA is TGTGCCAGCAGCCAATTTCCGCAGGGGAGCTCCTACAATGAGCAGTTCTTC. Translated: CASSQFPQGSSYNEQFF.

This clone was seen only once. The gene calls are TRBV6-5 and TRBJ2-2, with D perhaps TRBD1 (6 bases). The germline CDR1 and CDR2 sequences are MNHEY and SVGAGI. The CDR3 is 14 residues long. Trimming took off 10 bases at V and 3 bases at J, with 15 bases between the two ends. The CDR3 region is CATTRDTYTGELFF. The CDR3 DNA reads as TGTGCCACCACACGGGACACATACACCGGGGAGCTGTTTTTT.

This clone was recorded a few times. The V gene is TRBV6-2 or TRBV6-3, the J gene TRBJ1-2, with 7 bases fitting TRBD1. This CDR3 region has 13 residues. Unmatched junction bases numbered 7, after V lost 6 bases and J lost 6 bases. CDR1 is MNHEY, CDR2 SVGEGT, per germline. CDR3 region: CASSQQGLNGYTF. CDR3 sequence (DNA): TGTGCCAGCAGCCAACAGGGGCTCAATGGCTACACCTTC.

This clone was seen a few times. The chain couples TRBV6-5 to TRBJ2-7; 8 positions match TRBD2. Germline CDR1 and CDR2: MNHEY and SVGAGI. Germline trimming cut 4 bases from V and 3 bases from J; bases unmatched to any gene: 8. CDR3 length: 15 amino acids. Here the CDR3 DNA reads TGTGCCAGCAGTTCGTCCGGGACTAGGGGCTACGAGCAGTACTTC. Translation: CASSSSGTRGYEQYF.

The rearrangement links TRBV10-3 to TRBJ1-1; D might be TRBD1 (5 bases). The length of the CDR3 is 11 residues. V was pared by 7 bases and J by 4 bases, with 7 bases between. Germline CDR1 reads ENHRY; CDR2 reads SYGVKD. DNA of the CDR3: TGTGCCATCACGGGGGGCACTGAAGCTTTCTTT. Protein: CAITGGTEAFF.

V is TRBV2 and J is TRBJ2-7, with 9 nucleotides matching TRBD2. Germline V gives CDR1 SNHLY, CDR2 FYNNEI. V lost 3 bases, J lost 7 bases, and 4 bases stayed unmatched. The CDR3 sequence is 13 residues long. The CDR3 sequence is CASSDGGGVEQYF. The CDR3 region has the DNA TGTGCCAGCAGTGACGGCGGGGGGGTGGAGCAGTACTTC. Using reference TRBV2 and TRBJ2-7 for the parts outside the CDR3, the full variable domain is EPEVTQTPSHQVTQMGQEVILRCVPISNHLYFYWYRQILGQKVEFLVSFYNNEISEKSEIFDDQFSVERPDGSNFTLKIRSTKLEDSAMYFCASSDGGGVEQYFGPGTRLTVT.

This rearrangement joins TRBV28 to TRBJ2-1, with 10 bases fitting TRBD1. This CDR3 contains 16 residues. With V trimmed by 9 bases and J by 1 base, 9 bases remained unmatched. The germline V gene has CDR1 MDHEN and CDR2 SYDVKM. The CDR3 coding sequence is TGTGCCAGTGGGACAGGGGATTCGAGTTCCTACAATGAGCAGTTCTTC. It translates to CASGTGDSSSYNEQFF.

The rearrangement uses TRBV12-5 and TRBJ2-5; D unresolved. The CDR3 is 13 amino acids. Trimming shortened V by 4 bases and J by 4 bases, and 10 bases separated the two germline ends. Germline loops: CDR1 LGHNT, CDR2 FRNRAP. The CDR3 reads CASGWANRETQYF. The CDR3 nucleotides read TGTGCTAGTGGTTGGGCTAATCGAGAGACCCAGTACTTC.

This rearrangement joins TRBV5-1 to TRBJ2-7, with 13 bases that match TRBD2. Germline V gives CDR1 SGHRS, CDR2 YFSETQ. V was clipped by 4 bases and J by 9 bases; unmatched bases: 10. This CDR3 is 15 amino acids long. In DNA, the CDR3 is TGCGCCAGCAGCGACGATACTAGCGGGGGGGCCGGGCAGTACTTC. Translated: CASSDDTSGGAGQYF.

The chain recombines TRBV4-3 with TRBJ2-7, with unresolved D. The V end lost 0 bases, the J end lost 0 bases, and 3 bases lay between the germline ends. In germline, CDR1 is LGHNA, CDR2 YSLEER. The CDR3 covers 13 residues. The CDR3 DNA sequence: TGCGCCAGCAGCCAAGATCTCTCCTACGAGCAGTACTTC. Residues: CASSQDLSYEQYF.

The V call is TRBV5-5, the J call TRBJ1-4; TRBD1 matches at 7 bases. The germline V gene has CDR1 SGHKS and CDR2 YYEKEE (reference sequence). The CDR3 consists of 15 residues. Trimming at V came to 5 bases and at J to 1 base, leaving 5 bases not matched to a gene. CDR3 loop: CASRATGVTNEKLFF. For the CDR3, the DNA is TGTGCCAGCAGGGCAACAGGGGTAACTAATGAAAAACTGTTTTTT.

J is TRBJ2-2 and V is TRBV5-4; 10 positions match TRBD2. Losses at the gene ends were 4 bases for V and 5 bases for J; bases not matched to a gene: 8. The CDR3 covers 16 residues. Germline V gene lookup returns CDR1 SGHNT and CDR2 YYREEE (reference sequence). CDR3 in amino acids: CASSREQRGGTGELFF. CDR3 nucleotide sequence: TGTGCCAGCAGCCGGGAACAGCGGGGGGGTACCGGGGAGCTGTTTTTT.

The chain uses TRBV5-1 and TRBJ1-4; 7 bases match TRBD1. The CDR3 has 17 amino acids. Germline-derived CDR1 and CDR2 are SGHRS and YFSETQ. V gave up 0 bases and J gave up 4 bases; unmatched junction bases: 9. CDR3 loop: CASSLASQGVGNEKLFF. The CDR3, as DNA: TGCGCCAGCAGCTTGGCCTCGCAGGGGGTTGGTAATGAAAAACTGTTTTTT.

The V gene is TRBV7-3, the J gene TRBJ2-1; the D gene is possibly TRBD2 (6 bases). CDR1 is SGHTA, CDR2 FQGTGA, per germline. Deletions cut 7 bases from V and 0 bases from J, with 10 bases between. The CDR3 is 14 amino acids. The CDR3 coding sequence is TGTGCCAGCACCCCCGGGAGCTCCTACAATGAGCAGTTCTTC. Translated: CASTPGSSYNEQFF.

The chain employs TRBV7-2 and TRBJ2-3; the D gene is possibly TRBD2 (6 bases). Germline values: CDR1 SGHTA, CDR2 FQGNSA. The CDR3 runs 16 residues. The V end was cut by 1 base, the J end by 4 bases, with 15 bases between. The CDR3 sequence: CASSLEAGFLADTQYF. Here the CDR3 DNA reads TGTGCCAGCAGCTTAGAGGCGGGGTTCCTGGCAGATACGCAGTATTTT.

The CDR3 DNA is TGTGCCAGCAGCCTGACAGGGTGGGCTCAAGAGACCCAGTACTTC. Amino acids: CASSLTGWAQETQYF. This sequence joins TRBV3-1 (or the pseudogene TRBV3-2) and TRBJ2-5; 7 positions agree with TRBD1. Germline CDR1 reads LGHDT; CDR2 reads YNNKEL (reference sequence). V dropped 4 bases and J dropped 2; count of bases not matched to a gene: 7. The CDR3 is made up of 15 amino acids.

The chain uses TRBV5-1 and TRBJ1-2; TRBD1 aligns across 8 bases. The V and J ends lost 3 bases and 8 bases, in that order; junction bases with no gene match: 15. The CDR3 length is 16 residues. Germline V gene lookup returns CDR1 SGHRS and CDR2 YFSETQ. CDR3 residues: CASSYSGQGQAGGYTF. The CDR3 DNA reads TGCGCCAGCAGCTACTCCGGACAGGGTCAGGCGGGAGGCTACACCTTC.

The rearrangement uses TRBV28 and TRBJ1-2; possibly TRBD1 for D (6 bases). CDR1 is MDHEN and CDR2 is SYDVKM in the germline V gene. This CDR3 has 14 amino acids. Trimming removed 5 bases at V and 4 bases at J, with 14 bases between. The DNA for the CDR3 is TGTGCCAGCAGTCGGGGGAGGGGGATCTATGGCTACACCTTC. Translated, it gives CASSRGRGIYGYTF.

The V and J genes are TRBV5-1 and TRBJ2-2; 11 nucleotides match TRBD1. CDR3 size: 17 residues. Germline assignment: CDR1 SGHRS and CDR2 YFSETQ. Unmatched junction bases numbered 11, after V lost 4 bases and J lost 6 bases. The CDR3 nucleotides read TGCGCCAGCAGCGTACGATCCGGGACAGGGGGAGCCGGGGAGCTGTTTTTT. Its protein product is CASSVRSGTGGAGELFF.

This sequence joins TRBV18 and TRBJ1-6; the D gene is possibly TRBD1 (5 bases). Deletions cut 2 bases from V and 6 bases from J, with 14 bases between. The CDR3 contains 16 residues. CDR1 is KGHSH and CDR2 is LQKENI in the germline V gene. CDR3 loop: CASSPYQAGSNSPLHF. The CDR3 nucleotides are TGTGCCAGCTCACCATATCAGGCAGGGTCTAATTCACCCCTCCACTTT.

The V gene is TRBV5-1, the J gene TRBJ1-4; TRBD1 might be the D (5 bases). CDR1 is SGHRS and CDR2 is YFSETQ in the germline V gene. The V gene lost 1 base and the J gene lost 8 bases, with 15 bases spanning the gap. CDR3 length: 15 residues. The CDR3 sequence is CASSLNGRADEKLFF. Written as DNA, the CDR3 is TGCGCCAGCAGCTTGAATGGCAGGGCGGACGAAAAACTGTTTTTT.

This chain uses TRBV10-3 with TRBJ2-2; TRBD1 might be the D (5 bases). The V gene lost 3 bases and the J gene lost 4 bases, with 12 bases spanning the gap. CDR1 is ENHRY and CDR2 is SYGVKD in the germline V gene. This CDR3 has 15 amino acids. CDR3 sequence: CAISDRVGPTGELFF. The CDR3 DNA reads as TGTGCCATCAGTGACAGGGTAGGACCCACCGGGGAGCTGTTTTTT.

This chain uses TRBV24-1 with TRBJ2-1, with a weak D call TRBD1 (5 bases). V lost 4 bases, J lost 5 bases, and 17 bases lay in between. CDR3 size: 16 residues. Germline lookup yields CDR1 KGHDR and CDR2 SFDVKD. DNA for the CDR3: TGTGCCACCAGTGACCCCTCCTCAGGGATGCACAATGAGCAGTTCTTC. Translation gives CATSDPSSGMHNEQFF.

This chain connects TRBV6-5 to TRBJ1-2; possible D gene TRBD1, 6 bases. Germline lookup yields CDR1 MNHEY and CDR2 SVGAGI. V was clipped by 5 bases and J by 5 bases, with 6 bases between them. This CDR3 has 11 residues. The CDR3 sequence is CASSTGYGYTF. Written as DNA, the CDR3 is TGTGCCAGCAGTACAGGGTATGGCTACACCTTC.

The chain is built from TRBV30 and TRBJ1-2, with 7 positions matching TRBD1. Germline loops: CDR1 GTSNPN, CDR2 SVGIG (reference sequence). The junction had 9 bases not matched to a gene; V was cut back by 0 bases and J by 8 bases. CDR3 size: 14 residues. As DNA, the CDR3 is TGTGCCTGGAGTGTATACAGGGGATCGGCCGGCTACACCTTC. Translation gives CAWSVYRGSAGYTF. Based on the CDR3 plus reference TRBV30 and TRBJ1-2, the full variable domain is SQTIHQWPATLVQPVGSPLSLECTVEGTSNPNLYWYRQAAGRGLQLLFYSVGIGQISSEVPQNLSASRPQDRQFILSSKKLLLSDSGFYLCAWSVYRGSAGYTFGSGTRLTVV.

This clone was observed once. V gene TRBV30 combines with J gene TRBJ2-1, with 9 positions matching TRBD2. V dropped 5 bases and J dropped 6; count of bases not matched to a gene: 17. The germline CDR1 and CDR2 sequences are GTSNPN and SVGIG (reference sequence). The CDR3 consists of 17 residues. The CDR3 sequence: CAWENGAGGKASNEQFF. CDR3 nucleotides: TGTGCCTGGGAGAATGGAGCGGGGGGCAAAGCTAGCAATGAGCAGTTCTTC.

With regard to this clone: Other DNA sequences in the same sample also yield this CDR3. This rearrangement joins TRBV7-2 to TRBJ1-1, with a tentative D call TRBD1 (6 bases). V gave up 2 bases and J gave up 4 bases, with 11 bases separating them. Germline CDR1 and CDR2: SGHTA and FQGNSA. The CDR3 spans 14 residues. Written as DNA, the CDR3 is TGTGCCAGCAGCTTATTTCGGGGGGCCACTGAAGCTTTCTTT. This translates into CASSLFRGATEAFF.

This chain uses TRBV15 with TRBJ2-3; 9 bases match TRBD2. This CDR3 is 13 amino acids long. From germline, CDR1 is LNHNV and CDR2 YYDKDF (reference sequence). After removal of 7 bases from V and 3 bases from J, the junction contained 2 bases not matched to a gene. DNA for the CDR3: TGTGCCACCAAGGCGGGGGGGACAGATACGCAGTATTTT. Translation: CATKAGGTDTQYF.

The rearrangement joins TRBV19 to TRBJ2-5; D may be TRBD2 (6 bases). Germline V lookup: CDR1 LNHDA, CDR2 SQIVND (reference sequence). Trimming took off 3 bases at V and 5 bases at J, with 19 bases between the two ends. CDR3 length equals 16 residues. CDR3: CASSMTSAGRWETQYF. The CDR3 region has the DNA TGTGCCAGTAGTATGACGTCGGCAGGGAGGTGGGAGACCCAGTACTTC.

The genes are TRBV27 and TRBJ2-5; 9 nucleotides align to TRBD1. The CDR3 is made up of 16 amino acids. Germline V gene lookup returns CDR1 MNHEY and CDR2 SMNVEV (reference sequence). Trimming at V came to 3 bases and at J to 5 bases, leaving 10 bases not matched to a gene. CDR3 sequence reads: CASSFSSQGAGETQYF. The CDR3 bases are TGTGCCAGCAGTTTTTCATCACAGGGGGCGGGGGAGACCCAGTACTTC.